The clone carrying this TCR beta chain came up a few times. Its specificity is not known. The sample is drawn from a study of molecular identifiers for immune sequencing clone quantification. The wider study: Split five ways in replicates, RNA from approximately 20,000 or 98,000 naive CD8 cells had four portions sequenced.

General study findings and limits: In naive cells, under 1% of molecules belonged to clones above 20 RNA copies, against over 97% in effector cells. Identical barcode-sharing TCR molecules could lead to underestimated sizes for highly expanded clones.

This CDR3 has 15 amino acids. V shed 3 bases and J 7 bases; nucleotides not matched to a gene: 5. Germline values: CDR1 MGHRA, CDR2 YSYEKL. Naive CD8 T cell sorting was performed on the CD8+CD4-CCR7+CD45RA+ phenotype. MiXCR was run by TCRdb on the PCR reads, yielding one entry per CDR3 protein. The sample has some 94,000 distinct CDR3 sequences; around 27% are singletons. The sequenced material came from naive CD8+ T cells from blood, with Jurkat cell RNA spiked in. The sample's subset: FACS-sorted CD8+CD4-CCR7+CD45RA+ naive T cells. The receptor comes from a human donor in good health. Some libraries in this study had Jurkat cell RNA spiked in. This chain links TRBV4-1 with TRBJ2-1; TRBD2 agrees at 11 bases. The CDR3 sequence is CASSQTSGVWNEQFF. The CDR3 nucleotides read TGCGCCAGCAGCCAGACTAGCGGGGTTTGGAATGAGCAGTTCTTC.